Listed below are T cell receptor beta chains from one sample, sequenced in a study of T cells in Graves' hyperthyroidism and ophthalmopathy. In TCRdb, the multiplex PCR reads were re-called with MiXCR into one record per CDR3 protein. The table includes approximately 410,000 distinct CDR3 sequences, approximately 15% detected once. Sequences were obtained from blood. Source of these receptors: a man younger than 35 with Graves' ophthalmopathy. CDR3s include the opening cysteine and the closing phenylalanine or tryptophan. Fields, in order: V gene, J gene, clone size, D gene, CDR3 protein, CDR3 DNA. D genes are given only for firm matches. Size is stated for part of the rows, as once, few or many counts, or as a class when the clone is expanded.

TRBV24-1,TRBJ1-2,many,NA,CATSDSAARISYGYTF,TGTGCCACCAGTGATTCCGCTGCCAGAATATCATATGGCTACACCTTC
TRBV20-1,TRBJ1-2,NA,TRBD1,CSARDRTGGLSNYGYTF,TGCAGTGCTAGAGATCGAACAGGGGGCCTTTCTAACTATGGCTACACCTTC
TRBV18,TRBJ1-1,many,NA,CASSSGQQIPNTEAFF,TGTGCCAGCTCATCCGGACAGCAGATACCGAACACTGAAGCTTTCTTT
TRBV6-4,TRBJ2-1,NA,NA,CASSDSLSNEQFF,TGTGCCAGCAGTGACTCGCTAAGCAATGAGCAGTTCTTC
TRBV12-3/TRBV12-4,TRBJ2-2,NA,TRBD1,CASSLLTGGTGELFF,TGTGCCAGCAGTTTACTAACAGGGGGAACCGGGGAGCTGTTTTTT
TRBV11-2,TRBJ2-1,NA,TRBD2,CASSPGLAGGRSSYNEQFF,TGTGCCAGCAGCCCAGGACTAGCGGGAGGCCGCAGCTCCTACAATGAGCAGTTCTTC
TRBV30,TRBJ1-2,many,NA,CAWSGDYGYTF,TGTGCCTGGAGTGGTGACTATGGCTACACCTTC
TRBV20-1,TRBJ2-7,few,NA,CSARTRVSYEQYF,TGCAGTGCCCGTACCAGGGTCTCCTACGAGCAGTACTTC
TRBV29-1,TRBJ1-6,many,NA,CSVGGDSGSPLHF,TGCAGCGTTGGGGGGGACTCGGGTTCACCCCTCCACTTT
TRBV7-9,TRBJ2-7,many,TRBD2,CASSFSGRLFEEQYF,TGTGCCAGCAGCTTTAGCGGGAGGCTCTTTGAGGAGCAGTACTTC
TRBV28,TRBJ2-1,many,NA,CASSTLGGGPYEQFF,TGTGCCAGCAGTACCCTAGGGGGAGGGCCCTATGAGCAGTTCTTC
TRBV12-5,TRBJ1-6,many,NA,CASGLGVRAWNSPLHF,TGTGCTAGTGGTTTGGGGGTGAGGGCTTGGAATTCACCCCTCCACTTT
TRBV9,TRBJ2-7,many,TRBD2,CASSVEAGGSGRQYF,TGTGCCAGCAGCGTAGAGGCGGGGGGCTCGGGGAGGCAGTACTTC
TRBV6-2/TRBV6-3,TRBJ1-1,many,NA,CASNQGWTEAFF,TGTGCCAGCAACCAGGGGTGGACTGAAGCTTTCTTT
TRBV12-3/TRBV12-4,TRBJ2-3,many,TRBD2,CASTGAGGPTDTQYF,TGTGCCAGCACCGGAGCGGGGGGGCCAACAGATACGCAGTATTTT
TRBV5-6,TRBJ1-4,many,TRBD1,CASSLSGTDEKLFF,TGTGCCAGCAGCTTGAGTGGGACAGATGAAAAACTGTTTTTT
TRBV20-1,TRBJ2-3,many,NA,CSARDRIGWGTDTQYF,TGCAGTGCTAGAGATCGGATCGGGTGGGGCACAGATACGCAGTATTTT
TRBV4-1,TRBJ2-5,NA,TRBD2,CASSTRLAGGETQYF,TGCGCCAGCAGCACAAGACTAGCGGGGGGGGAGACCCAGTACTTC
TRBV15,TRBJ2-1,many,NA,CATSRDKDLGYNEQFF,TGTGCCACCAGCAGAGATAAGGACCTGGGTTACAATGAGCAGTTCTTC
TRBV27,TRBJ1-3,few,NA,CASSSVLSGNTIYF,TGTGCCAGCAGTTCAGTACTCTCTGGAAACACCATATATTTT
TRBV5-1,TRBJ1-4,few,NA,CASSPGGSGANEKLFF,TGCGCCAGCAGCCCTGGAGGTTCGGGGGCTAATGAAAAACTGTTTTTT
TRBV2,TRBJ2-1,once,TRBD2,CASSVGTSWYEQFF,TGTGCCAGCAGTGTCGGGACTAGCTGGTATGAGCAGTTCTTC
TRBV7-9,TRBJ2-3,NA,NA,CASSFITFNTDTQYF,TGTGCCAGCAGCTTTATTACCTTTAACACAGATACGCAGTATTTT
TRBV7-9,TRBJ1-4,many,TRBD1,CASSLRQGTWEKLFF,TGTGCCAGCAGCTTAAGACAGGGGACATGGGAAAAACTGTTTTTT
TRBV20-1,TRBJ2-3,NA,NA,CSAREASGFTDTQYF,TGCAGTGCTAGAGAGGCGAGCGGTTTCACAGATACGCAGTATTTT
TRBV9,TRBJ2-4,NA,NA,CASSIGGLANIQYF,TGTGCCAGCAGCATAGGTGGGCTAGCGAACATTCAGTACTTC
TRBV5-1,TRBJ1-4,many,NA,CASSLGGGGEKLFF,TGCGCCAGCAGCTTGGGAGGGGGAGGCGAAAAACTGTTTTTT
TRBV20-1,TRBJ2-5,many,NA,CSAPPSAGLETQYF,TGCAGTGCTCCCCCGTCGGCAGGGCTGGAGACCCAGTACTTC
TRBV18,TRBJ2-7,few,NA,CASSPLASGTKSSYEQYF,TGTGCCAGCTCACCCCTCGCATCCGGGACAAAGAGCTCCTACGAGCAGTACTTC
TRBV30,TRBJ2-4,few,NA,CAWSPRELAKNIQYF,TGTGCCTGGAGCCCCAGGGAGCTAGCCAAAAACATTCAGTACTTC
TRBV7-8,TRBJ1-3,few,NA,CASRGVSVRSSGNTIYF,TGTGCCAGCAGGGGAGTTTCCGTTCGAAGCTCTGGAAACACCATATATTTT
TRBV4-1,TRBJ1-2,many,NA,CASRFTPGKGDGYTF,TGCGCCAGCAGGTTCACCCCCGGGAAGGGCGATGGCTACACCTTC
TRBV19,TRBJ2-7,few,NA,CASSMVNSYEQYF,TGTGCCAGTAGTATGGTCAACTCCTACGAGCAGTACTTC
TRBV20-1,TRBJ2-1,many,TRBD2,CSGLAAPGEQFF,TGCAGTGGGCTAGCGGCACCAGGAGAGCAGTTCTTC
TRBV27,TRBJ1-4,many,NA,CASSPTGFYEKLFF,TGTGCCAGCAGCCCAACAGGGTTCTATGAAAAACTGTTTTTT
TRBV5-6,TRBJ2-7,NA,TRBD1,CASSSPWDSVYEQYF,TGTGCCAGCAGCTCTCCCTGGGACAGCGTTTACGAGCAGTACTTC
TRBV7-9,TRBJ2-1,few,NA,CASRGGEQFF,TGTGCCAGCAGGGGCGGGGAGCAGTTCTTC
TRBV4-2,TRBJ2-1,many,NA,CASSQDDGTGEQFF,TGTGCCAGCAGCCAAGATGACGGAACGGGTGAGCAGTTCTTC
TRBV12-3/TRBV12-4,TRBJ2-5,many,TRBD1,CASSPLLDRGQETQYF,TGTGCCAGCAGTCCCCTCCTCGACAGGGGCCAAGAGACCCAGTACTTC
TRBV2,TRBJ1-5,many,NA,CASRSEGFFNQPQHF,TGTGCCAGCAGGTCGGAAGGGTTCTTCAATCAGCCCCAGCATTTT
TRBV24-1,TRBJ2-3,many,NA,CATSDSGVRQYF,TGTGCCACCAGTGATTCCGGGGTTAGGCAGTATTTT
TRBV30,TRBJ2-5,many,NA,CALGRGAETQYF,TGTGCCTTAGGAAGGGGGGCAGAGACCCAGTACTTC
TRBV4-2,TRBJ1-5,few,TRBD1,CASSQDYTGDQPQHF,TGTGCCAGCAGCCAAGATTACACAGGGGACCAGCCCCAGCATTTT
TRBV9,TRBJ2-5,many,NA,CASSVGVGSLETQYF,TGTGCCAGCAGCGTAGGGGTCGGGAGTTTGGAGACCCAGTACTTC
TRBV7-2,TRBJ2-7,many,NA,CASSLGSGAYEQYF,TGTGCCAGCAGCTTAGGGTCGGGAGCCTACGAGCAGTACTTC
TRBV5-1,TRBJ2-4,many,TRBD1,CASSTDRQNIQYF,TGCGCCAGCAGCACGGACAGGCAAAACATTCAGTACTTC
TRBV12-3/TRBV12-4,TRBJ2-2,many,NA,CASSLATGELFF,TGTGCCAGCAGTTTAGCCACCGGGGAGCTGTTTTTT
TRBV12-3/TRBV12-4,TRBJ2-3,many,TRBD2,CASSSLTSENTDTQYF,TGTGCCAGCAGTTCCTTAACTAGCGAAAACACAGATACGCAGTATTTT
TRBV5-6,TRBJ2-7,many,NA,CASSLGPGYEQYF,TGTGCCAGCAGCTTGGGTCCGGGCTACGAGCAGTACTTC
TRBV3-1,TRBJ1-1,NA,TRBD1,CASSRGQLNTEALF,TGTGCCAGCAGCCGGGGACAGCTGAACACTGAAGCCCTCTTT